This T cell receptor (beta chain) was observed in a study of PD-1 blockade in classical Hodgkin lymphoma. Study results and limitations: CD4+ but not CD8+ TCR diversity rose significantly by C4D1. Sources of repertoire differences remain undefined, possibly disease activity or prior therapy.

Sequencing used immunoSEQ multiplex PCR; TCRdb keeps in-frame clones, though not all of them. The sample lists about 97,000 clones; roughly 88% were seen once. The germline gives CDR1 SGHAT, CDR2 FQNNGV. The CDR3 is 15 amino acids. Deletions cut 0 bases from V and 3 bases from J, with 10 bases between. In regard to this clone: The antigen is unknown.

Brentuximab vedotin exposure varied among the patients, all of whom had relapsed after autologous stem cell transplantation. Here the sequenced sample was peripheral blood mononuclear cells (PBMCs), taken at baseline. The genes are TRBV11-2 and TRBJ2-3; a possible D gene is TRBD2 (6 bases). This TCR came from a human donor with classical Hodgkin lymphoma. The CDR3 sequence: CASSLDGSGTDTQYF. The CDR3 coding sequence is TGTGCCAGCAGCTTAGACGGTAGCGGTACAGATACGCAGTATTTT.